Shown below are 15 T cell receptor beta chains from a single sample sequenced in a study of cytomegalovirus exposure and HLA in healthy donors. The PCR employed 60 Vbeta primers together with 13 Jbeta primers. Measured with immunoSEQ multiplex PCR; TCRdb has only the in-frame clones, and not every one. The table has 150,000 to 200,000 clones, about four fifths seen once. The sample taken for sequencing was PBMCs. These receptors were taken from a woman in her thirties in good health and CMV-seropositive.

The chain is built from TRBV6-1 and TRBJ2-1; 7 positions agree with TRBD2. The ends lost 5 bases at V and 10 bases at J; junction bases unmatched: 14. The CDR3 has 15 amino acids. CDR1 MNHNS and CDR2 SASEGT come from the germline V gene. The CDR3 DNA sequence: TGTGCCAGCAGTTTGGGAGGGCACCCCTGGGGGGAGCAGTTCTTC. It translates to CASSLGGHPWGEQFF.

This chain links TRBV6-1 with TRBJ1-2; a possible D gene is TRBD1 (5 bases). CDR3 length equals 13 residues. Germline V lookup: CDR1 MNHNS, CDR2 SASEGT. V dropped 0 bases and J dropped 10 bases, with 12 bases sitting between them. The CDR3 bases are TGTGCCAGCAGTGAAGCGCGCCAGGGCCACTACACCTTC. Translation gives CASSEARQGHYTF.

The J gene is TRBJ2-1, the V gene TRBV7-9, with 8 bases fitting TRBD2. CDR3 length equals 13 residues. Looked up from germline, CDR1 is SEHNR and CDR2 is FQNEAQ (reference sequence). V dropped 9 bases and J dropped 2; count of bases not matched to a gene: 3. The CDR3 protein is CASRGGPYNEQFF. CDR3 nucleotides: TGTGCCAGTCGGGGGGGACCCTACAATGAGCAGTTCTTC.

The chain uses TRBV5-1 and TRBJ2-7, with D unclear. Germline V gene lookup returns CDR1 SGHRS and CDR2 YFSETQ. Trimming left V 0 bases short and J 0 bases short, with 10 bases between. The CDR3 has 15 amino acids. This chain's CDR3 is CASSLVWSGSYEQYF. The CDR3 bases are TGCGCCAGCAGCTTGGTGTGGTCCGGCTCCTACGAGCAGTACTTC.

CDR3 region: CASSPQPTGYNEQFF. The CDR3, as DNA: TGTGCCAGCAGCCCACAACCGACGGGGTACAATGAGCAGTTCTTC. The rearrangement links TRBV7-6 to TRBJ2-1; D is possibly TRBD2 (5 bases). Germline loops: CDR1 SGHVS, CDR2 FNYEAQ. The CDR3 totals 15 residues. V lost 5 bases and J 4 bases, leaving 15 bases between the germline ends.

The J gene is TRBJ1-2, the V gene TRBV4-1; TRBD1 might be the D (5 bases). This CDR3 contains 16 residues. V was shortened by 4 bases and J by 4 bases, with 19 bases between the two germline ends. Germline V CDR1 and CDR2: MGHRA, YSYEKL. The CDR3 region has the DNA TGCGCCAGCAGCCCAGGGATCCTCGGGTTTCTCTATGGCTACACCTTC. This codes for CASSPGILGFLYGYTF.

This clone was detected only a few times. This rearrangement joins TRBV10-2 to TRBJ1-3, with D possibly being TRBD1 (5 bases). The CDR3 covers 15 residues. Germline V gene lookup returns CDR1 WSHSY and CDR2 SAAADI. V lost 4 bases to trimming and J lost 2 bases, with 12 bases between them. CDR3 loop: CASSGPRTTGNTIYF. The DNA for the CDR3 is TGCGCCAGCAGTGGCCCGAGGACAACTGGAAACACCATATATTTT.

The V call is TRBV13, the J call TRBJ1-5; D gene unclear. The germline V gene has CDR1 PRHDT and CDR2 FYEKMQ (reference sequence). CDR3 length equals 13 residues. V was cut by 3 bases and J by 0 bases, with 3 bases left in between. Written as DNA, the CDR3 is TGTGCCAGCAGCTTCGGTAGCAATCAGCCCCAGCATTTT. It yields the protein CASSFGSNQPQHF.

This rearrangement joins TRBV7-8 to TRBJ1-2, with 7 bases identical to TRBD1. The CDR3 length is 14 residues. V shed 5 bases, J shed 8 bases, and the junction held 11 bases outside the gene matches. Germline CDR1 SGHVS, CDR2 FQNEAQ. The CDR3 nucleotides are TGTGCCAGCAGCATAGGACAGGACCTAGGGGGCTACACCTTC. Amino acid sequence: CASSIGQDLGGYTF.

This sequence joins TRBV5-1 and TRBJ2-1, with TRBD2 identical over 13 bases. CDR1 is SGHRS and CDR2 is YFSETQ in the germline V gene. The trim removed 7 bases at V and 4 bases at J, leaving 8 bases unmatched. The CDR3 contains 16 residues. CDR3 amino acids: CASFESLAGGYNEQFF. CDR3 bases: TGCGCCAGCTTCGAATCACTAGCGGGGGGGTACAATGAGCAGTTCTTC.

This clone is a singleton in its sample. This rearrangement joins TRBV19 to TRBJ2-7; the D gene is possibly TRBD1 (6 bases). The V end was cut by 10 bases, the J end by 2 bases, with 18 bases between. Germline assignment: CDR1 LNHDA and CDR2 SQIVND (reference sequence). The length of the CDR3 is 14 residues. In nucleotides, the CDR3 is TGTGCCACCCTGGGGGCGGAACCCACCTACGAGCAGTACTTC. This codes for CATLGAEPTYEQYF.

This rearrangement joins TRBV7-9 to TRBJ2-2; D might be TRBD1 (6 bases). The germline CDR1 and CDR2 sequences are SEHNR and FQNEAQ (reference sequence). Deletions cut 0 bases from V and 1 base from J, with 6 bases between. This CDR3 has 15 residues. CDR3 bases: TGTGCCAGCAGCTTAGCAGGGGGGAACACCGGGGAGCTGTTTTTT. Protein product: CASSLAGGNTGELFF.

J is TRBJ2-7 and V is TRBV7-8; the match to TRBD1 covers 8 bases. The CDR3 consists of 16 residues. J lost 5 bases, V lost 5 bases, and 14 bases had no gene match. Germline V gives CDR1 SGHVS, CDR2 FQNEAQ. CDR3 sequence: CASSGRNRDRINEQYF. The CDR3 DNA sequence: TGTGCCAGCAGCGGAAGGAACCGGGACAGGATCAACGAGCAGTACTTC.

The V gene is TRBV6-6, the J gene TRBJ2-5; the D is unclear. The end of the DNA fits TRBJ2-7 better, so the J call may be wrong. The CDR3 runs 14 residues. Germline CDR1 is MNHNY and CDR2 is SVGAGI (reference sequence). This CDR3 reads CASSYNPLTYEQYF. CDR3 nucleotides: TGTGCCAGCAGTTACAACCCCCTCACCTACGAGCAGTACTTC.

J is TRBJ2-3 and V is TRBV18, with 12 bases fitting TRBD2. Germline CDR1 is KGHSH and CDR2 is LQKENI. Trimming removed 5 bases from V and 2 bases from J; junction bases left unmatched: 8. The CDR3 is 17 amino acids. The CDR3 DNA sequence: TGTGCCAGCTCATCGTACACTAGCGGGAGGACCACAGATACGCAGTATTTT. This sequence encodes CASSSYTSGRTTDTQYF.